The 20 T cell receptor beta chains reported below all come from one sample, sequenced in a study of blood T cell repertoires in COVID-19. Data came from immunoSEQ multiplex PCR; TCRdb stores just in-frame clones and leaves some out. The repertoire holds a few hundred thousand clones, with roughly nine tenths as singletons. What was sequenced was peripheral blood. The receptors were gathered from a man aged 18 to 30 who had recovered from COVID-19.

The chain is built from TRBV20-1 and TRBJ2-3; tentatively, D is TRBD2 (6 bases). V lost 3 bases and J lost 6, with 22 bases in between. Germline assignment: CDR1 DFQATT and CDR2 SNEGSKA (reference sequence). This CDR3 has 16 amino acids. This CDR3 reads CSASSLRARGMDTQYF. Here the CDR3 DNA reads TGCAGTGCTAGTTCTTTGCGTGCTCGGGGGATGGATACGCAGTATTTT.

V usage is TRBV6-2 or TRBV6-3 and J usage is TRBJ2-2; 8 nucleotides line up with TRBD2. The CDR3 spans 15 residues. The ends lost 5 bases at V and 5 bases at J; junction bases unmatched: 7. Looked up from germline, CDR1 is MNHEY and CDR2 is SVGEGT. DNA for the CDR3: TGTGCCAGCAGTCCCCGGGGGGGCTTGACCGGGGAGCTGTTTTTT. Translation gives CASSPRGGLTGELFF.

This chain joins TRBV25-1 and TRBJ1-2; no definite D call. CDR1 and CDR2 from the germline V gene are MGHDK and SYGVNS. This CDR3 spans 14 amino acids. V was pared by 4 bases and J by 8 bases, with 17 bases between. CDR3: CASSGASAVGGYTF. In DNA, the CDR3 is TGTGCCAGCAGTGGGGCATCAGCCGTCGGAGGCTACACCTTC.

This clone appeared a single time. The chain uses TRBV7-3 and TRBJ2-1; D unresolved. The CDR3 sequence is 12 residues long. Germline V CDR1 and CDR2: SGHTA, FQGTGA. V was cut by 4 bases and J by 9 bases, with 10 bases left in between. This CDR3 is CASSSLTGEQFF. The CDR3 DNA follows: TGTGCCAGCAGCTCACTAACCGGTGAGCAGTTCTTC.

Here the CDR3 DNA reads TGTGCCAGCAGCCCCCTAACCGGGACTAGCAAGGGGACAGATACGCAGTATTTT. Protein sequence: CASSPLTGTSKGTDTQYF. The chain couples TRBV7-8 to TRBJ2-3; 9 nucleotides line up with TRBD2. The CDR3 runs to 18 residues. The V segment lost 5 bases and the J segment 3 bases; nucleotides outside the gene matches: 15. Germline V gene lookup returns CDR1 SGHVS and CDR2 FQNEAQ.

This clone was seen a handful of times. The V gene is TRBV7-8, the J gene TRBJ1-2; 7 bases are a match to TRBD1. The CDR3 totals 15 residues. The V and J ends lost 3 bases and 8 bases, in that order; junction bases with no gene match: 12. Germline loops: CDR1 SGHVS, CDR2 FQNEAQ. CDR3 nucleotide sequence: TGTGCCAGCAGCTTTGCCACCGACAGGGTGAGAGGCTACACCTTC. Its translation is CASSFATDRVRGYTF.

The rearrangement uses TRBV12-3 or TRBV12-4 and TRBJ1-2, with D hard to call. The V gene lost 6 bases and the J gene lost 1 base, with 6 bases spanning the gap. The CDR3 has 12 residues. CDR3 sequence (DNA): TGTGCCAGCAGACTACTTAACTATGGCTACACCTTC. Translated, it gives CASRLLNYGYTF.

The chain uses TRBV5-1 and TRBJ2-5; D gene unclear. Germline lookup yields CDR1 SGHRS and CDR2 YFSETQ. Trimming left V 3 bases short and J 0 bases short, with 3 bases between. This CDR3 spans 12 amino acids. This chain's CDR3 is CASSSNQETQYF. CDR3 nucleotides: TGCGCCAGCAGCTCAAACCAAGAGACCCAGTACTTC.

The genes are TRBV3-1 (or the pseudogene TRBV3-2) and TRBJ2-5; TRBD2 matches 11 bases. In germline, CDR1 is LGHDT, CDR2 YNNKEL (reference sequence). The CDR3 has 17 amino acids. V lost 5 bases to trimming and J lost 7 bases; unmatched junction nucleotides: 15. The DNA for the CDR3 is TGTGCCAGCAGCGGGACTAGCGGCAATCTTCGAGGGGGGACCCAGTACTTC. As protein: CASSGTSGNLRGGTQYF.

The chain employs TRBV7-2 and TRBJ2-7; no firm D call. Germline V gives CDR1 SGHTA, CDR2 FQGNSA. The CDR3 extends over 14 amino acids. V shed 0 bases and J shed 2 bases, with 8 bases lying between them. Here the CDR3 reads CASSLANPPYEQYF. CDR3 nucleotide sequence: TGTGCCAGCAGCTTAGCCAATCCCCCCTACGAGCAGTACTTC.

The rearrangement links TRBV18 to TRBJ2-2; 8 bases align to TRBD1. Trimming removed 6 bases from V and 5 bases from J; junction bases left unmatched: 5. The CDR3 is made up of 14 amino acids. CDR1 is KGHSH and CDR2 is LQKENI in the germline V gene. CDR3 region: CASSGRQGTGELFF. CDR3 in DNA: TGTGCCAGCTCGGGGCGACAGGGGACCGGGGAGCTGTTTTTT.

In DNA form, the CDR3 reads TGTGCCAGCAGCTTAGGGACAGGGGGCTCTCAGCCCCAGCATTTT. Its protein product is CASSLGTGGSQPQHF. The V and J genes are TRBV11-2 and TRBJ1-5, with 11 positions matching TRBD1. The germline gives CDR1 SGHAT, CDR2 FQNNGV. The CDR3 covers 15 residues. V shed 1 base, J shed 6 bases, and the junction held 2 bases outside the gene matches. The whole variable domain, remainder taken from reference TRBV11-2 and TRBJ1-5, is EAGVAQSPRYKIIEKRQSVAFWCNPISGHATLYWYQQILGQGPKLLIQFQNNGVVDDSQLPKDRFSAERLKGVDSTLKIQPAKLEDSAVYLCASSLGTGGSQPQHFGDGTRLSIL.

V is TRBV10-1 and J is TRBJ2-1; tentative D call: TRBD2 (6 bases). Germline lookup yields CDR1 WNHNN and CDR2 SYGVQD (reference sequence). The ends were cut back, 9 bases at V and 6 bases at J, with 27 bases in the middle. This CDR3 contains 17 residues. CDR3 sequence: CARETKGWGERSNEQFF. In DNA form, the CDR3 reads TGCGCCAGAGAAACGAAAGGCTGGGGGGAGCGAAGCAATGAGCAGTTCTTC.

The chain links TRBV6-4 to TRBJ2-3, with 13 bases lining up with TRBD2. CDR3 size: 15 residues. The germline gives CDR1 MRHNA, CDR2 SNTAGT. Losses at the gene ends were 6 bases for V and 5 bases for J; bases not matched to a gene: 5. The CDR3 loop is CASRLAGGPGDTQYF. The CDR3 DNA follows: TGTGCCAGCAGACTAGCGGGAGGGCCTGGAGATACGCAGTATTTT.

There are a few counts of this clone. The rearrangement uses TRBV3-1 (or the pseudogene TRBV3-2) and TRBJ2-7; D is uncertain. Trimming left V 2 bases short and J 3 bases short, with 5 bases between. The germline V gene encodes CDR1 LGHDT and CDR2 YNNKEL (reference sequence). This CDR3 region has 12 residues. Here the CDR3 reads CASSQTSYEQYF. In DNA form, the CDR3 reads TGTGCCAGCAGCCAAACGAGCTACGAGCAGTACTTC.

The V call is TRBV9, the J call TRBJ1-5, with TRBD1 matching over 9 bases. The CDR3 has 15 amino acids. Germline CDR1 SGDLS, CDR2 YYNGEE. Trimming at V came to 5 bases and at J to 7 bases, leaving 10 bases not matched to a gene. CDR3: CASSPQGALGQPQHF. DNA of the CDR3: TGTGCCAGCAGTCCACAGGGGGCGTTGGGCCAGCCCCAGCATTTT.

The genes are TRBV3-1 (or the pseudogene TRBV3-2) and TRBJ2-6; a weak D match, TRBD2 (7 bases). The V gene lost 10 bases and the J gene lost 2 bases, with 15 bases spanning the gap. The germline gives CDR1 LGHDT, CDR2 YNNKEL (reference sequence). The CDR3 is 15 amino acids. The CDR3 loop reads CATSEGGAGANVLTF. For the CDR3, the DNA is TGTGCCACCTCGGAGGGGGGGGCTGGGGCCAACGTCCTGACTTTC.

The CDR3 here is CASSLGQGIVNYGYTF. The CDR3 nucleotides read TGTGCCAGCAGCCTCGGACAGGGGATAGTTAACTATGGCTACACCTTC. The rearrangement joins TRBV3-1 (or the pseudogene TRBV3-2) to TRBJ1-2, with 9 bases matching TRBD1. The V segment lost 4 bases and the J segment 1 base; nucleotides outside the gene matches: 7. The CDR3 loop spans 16 amino acids. The germline CDR1 and CDR2 sequences are LGHDT and YNNKEL (reference sequence).

The CDR3 DNA reads TGTGCCAGCAGCTTTTCCGGTTGGGGCGCGTCAACCTACGAGCAGTACTTC. Its protein product is CASSFSGWGASTYEQYF. The V gene is TRBV11-2, the J gene TRBJ2-7; D is possibly TRBD1 (5 bases). Germline loops: CDR1 SGHAT, CDR2 FQNNGV. Trimming removed 3 bases at V and 2 bases at J, with 20 bases between. The CDR3 totals 17 residues.

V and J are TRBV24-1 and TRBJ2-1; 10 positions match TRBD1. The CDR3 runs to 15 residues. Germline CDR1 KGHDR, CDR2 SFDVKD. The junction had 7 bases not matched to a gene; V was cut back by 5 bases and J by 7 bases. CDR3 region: CATSASGTGENEQFF. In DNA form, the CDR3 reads TGTGCCACCAGTGCCTCCGGGACAGGGGAAAATGAGCAGTTCTTC.